The rows below give T cell receptor beta chains drawn from one sample of a study of T cell changes during pregnancy in multiple sclerosis. TCRdb's copy holds only in-frame clones and misses some; the assay was immunoSEQ multiplex PCR. The top ten clones hold 0.5% to 0.75% of a sample with 52,000 or so clones, around 90% of them seen once. Source: CD4+ T cells from peripheral blood mononuclear cells, taken in the first trimester of pregnancy. These receptors came from a female donor with multiple sclerosis, enrolled in a pregnancy study. The CDR3 runs from the conserved cysteine through the conserved F or W. D genes are given only for firm matches. Not all rows give a size; the values are once, few, many and, for expanded clones, a class.

clone_size d_call j_call v_call cdr3_nt cdr3_aa
NA NA TRBJ1-2 TRBV11-2 TGTGCCAGCAGCCCGACGGTGACAGTTCGCCGGGATGGCTACACCTTC CASSPTVTVRRDGYTF
NA TRBD1 TRBJ2-3 TRBV7-9 TGTGCCAGCAGCTTAGTAGACAGGGGCTACACAGATACGCAGTATTTT CASSLVDRGYTDTQYF
NA NA TRBJ2-2 TRBV4-1 TGCGCCAGCAGTCCCTTCGTCCTAACCGGGGAGCTGTTTTTT CASSPFVLTGELFF
NA NA TRBJ1-2 TRBV19 TGTGCCAGTAGTTCCGTGGGGGCTGTAGATGGCTACACCTTC CASSSVGAVDGYTF
NA TRBD1 TRBJ2-7 TRBV19 TGTGCCAGTAGCCCTAAATCACAGGGGGCGTCTACCTCCTACGAGCAGTACTTC CASSPKSQGASTSYEQYF
NA TRBD2 TRBJ2-1 TRBV28 TGTGCCAGCAGCCCCCCCGTAGGCGGGAGTTACTACAATGAGCAGTTCTTC CASSPPVGGSYYNEQFF
NA TRBD1 TRBJ1-6 TRBV28 TGTGCCAGCAGTTCCTCCGGGACAGGGAATTCACCCCTCCACTTT CASSSSGTGNSPLHF
NA NA TRBJ1-6 TRBV5-6 TGTGCCAGCAGCTTGTATCCCAATTCACCCCTCCACTTT CASSLYPNSPLHF
NA NA TRBJ2-7 TRBV5-5 TGTGCCAGCAGCTTGGACAGAACATACGAGCAGTACTTC CASSLDRTYEQYF
NA NA TRBJ2-1 TRBV5-1 TGCGCCAGCAGCTTGGTTGGGACCTCGGGAGTCACTGAGCAGTTCTTC CASSLVGTSGVTEQFF
NA NA TRBJ1-5 TRBV9 TGTGCCAGCACCAAACAAGGGGGGGGGCCGGTTCAGCCCCAGCATTTT CASTKQGGGPVQPQHF
NA NA TRBJ1-2 TRBV9 TGTGCCAGCAGCGTAGAACCAGGGCTGGGCCTCTATGGCTACACCTTC CASSVEPGLGLYGYTF
NA TRBD1 TRBJ1-4 TRBV2 TGTGCCAGCAATCCGGGACAGGTCGCTGAAAAACTGTTTTTT CASNPGQVAEKLFF
few NA TRBJ1-4 TRBV5-4 TGTGCCAGCAGCTTGGGACAGGCCACTAATGAAAAACTGTTTTTT CASSLGQATNEKLFF
NA TRBD1 TRBJ2-7 TRBV11-3 TGTGCCAGCAGCTTTGACAGGGGGTACGAGCAGTACTTC CASSFDRGYEQYF
NA TRBD2 TRBJ2-2 TRBV2 TGTGCCAGCAGTGGACTAGCGGCGAACACCGGGGAGCTGTTTTTT CASSGLAANTGELFF
NA NA TRBJ2-7 TRBV7-2 TGTGCCAGCAGCCCTGAAGTCTGGGCAGTCTACGAGCAGTACTTC CASSPEVWAVYEQYF
once TRBD2 TRBJ2-1 TRBV7-6 TGTGCCAGCAGCTCCCCCCTGAGTAGCGGGACCAATGAGCAGTTCTTC CASSSPLSSGTNEQFF
NA NA TRBJ2-1 TRBV13 TGTGCCAGCAGATACGGGGTTGAGCAGTTCTTC CASRYGVEQFF
NA NA TRBJ2-3 TRBV6-5 TGTGCCAGCAGACCCACTCTAGGTACAGATACGCAGTATTTT CASRPTLGTDTQYF
once NA TRBJ2-2 TRBV18 TGTGCCAGCTCGCCCCCGGGACTCGCAAAAGTGACCGGGGAGCTGTTTTTT CASSPPGLAKVTGELFF
NA NA TRBJ1-4 TRBV6-4 TGTGCCAGCAGTGACTCCGTTGGACTAGGAAGGAGTGAAAAACTGTTTTTT CASSDSVGLGRSEKLFF
NA NA TRBJ2-1 TRBV18 TGTGCCAGCTCACCATTGGACAGCAACTACAATGAGCAGTTCTTC CASSPLDSNYNEQFF
NA NA TRBJ2-3 TRBV28 TGTGCCAGCAGAATGGACAAGGGGCCCACAGATACGCAGTATTTT CASRMDKGPTDTQYF
once NA TRBJ1-3 TRBV5-1 TGCGCCAGCAGCGACCAGGGTGGAAACACCATATATTTT CASSDQGGNTIYF
NA NA TRBJ2-7 TRBV30 TGTGCCTGGAGTGTACCCTGGGACACCCAGGTCCACGAGCAGTACTTC CAWSVPWDTQVHEQYF
once NA TRBJ2-2 TRBV5-1 TGCGCCAGCTCAGGGACACCGAACACCGGGGAGCTGTTTTTT CASSGTPNTGELFF
NA TRBD1 TRBJ2-7 TRBV28 TGTGCCAGCAGTTTTTGGGGGACAGGTAGTCACGAGCAGTACTTC CASSFWGTGSHEQYF
NA NA TRBJ2-5 TRBV7-9 TGTGCCAGCAGCTTAGATAAGACCCAGTACTTC CASSLDKTQYF
few TRBD2 TRBJ2-1 TRBV5-1 TGCGCCAGCAGCCCACTAGCGGGTTTAATCAATGAGCAGTTCTTC CASSPLAGLINEQFF
NA NA TRBJ2-7 TRBV30 TGTGCCTGGAGTGCCGACCGGGGAGTTTACGAGCAGTACTTC CAWSADRGVYEQYF
NA NA TRBJ1-2 TRBV7-4 TGTGCCAGCAGCAAAGGGGGGCCGCGGGGGCAATATGGCTACACCTTC CASSKGGPRGQYGYTF
NA TRBD2 TRBJ2-7 TRBV9 TGTGCCAGCAGCGTGGGGACTAGCGGCTTCTACGAGCAGTACTTC CASSVGTSGFYEQYF
NA NA TRBJ1-2 TRBV5-1 TGCGCCAGCAGCCCCCCCGGGACTCTCTATGGCTACACCTTC CASSPPGTLYGYTF
NA TRBD1 TRBJ1-6 TRBV7-2 TGTGCCAGCAGCTCCGGACAGGGACATTCACCCCTCCACTTT CASSSGQGHSPLHF
NA TRBD1 TRBJ1-4 TRBV5-1 TGCGCCAGCAGATGGACAGGGTCTAGTGAAAAACTGTTTTTT CASRWTGSSEKLFF
NA NA TRBJ2-1 TRBV5-6 TGTGCCAGCAGCCCCGTGGGCCCAAGCTCCTACAATGAGCAGTTCTTC CASSPVGPSSYNEQFF
NA NA TRBJ1-2 TRBV5-6 TGTGCCAGCAGCGATCGCGGACAGTCTAACTATGGCTACACCTTC CASSDRGQSNYGYTF
NA NA TRBJ1-2 TRBV18 TGTGCCAGCTCACCAGGCAGGGTCGACTATGGCTACACCTTC CASSPGRVDYGYTF
NA NA TRBJ2-1 TRBV5-4 TGTGCCAGCAGCTTAGACAGCTCCTACAATGAGCAGTTCTTC CASSLDSSYNEQFF
NA NA TRBJ2-2 TRBV7-6 TGTGCCAGCAGCTCGGGAATAGGTCCCGGGGAGCTGTTTTTT CASSSGIGPGELFF
NA NA TRBJ1-6 TRBV28 TGTGCCAGCAGTATCAGGGACTATAATTCACCCCTCCACTTT CASSIRDYNSPLHF
NA NA TRBJ2-1 TRBV5-1 TGCGCCAGCAGCTTGGAAGGGGGTGGGGGCAATGAGCAGTTCTTC CASSLEGGGGNEQFF
NA TRBD1 TRBJ2-1 TRBV29-1 TGCAGCGTCAGGGGGCGGCTAGCGTTTTACAATGAGCAGTTCTTC CSVRGRLAFYNEQFF
NA TRBD1 TRBJ1-2 TRBV7-9 TGTGCCAGCAGCTGGGGGGACAGGGAATACACCTTC CASSWGDREYTF
NA TRBD1 TRBJ1-1 TRBV2 TGTGCCAGCAGTGGGACAGGGGGCTTCACTGAAGCTTTCTTT CASSGTGGFTEAFF